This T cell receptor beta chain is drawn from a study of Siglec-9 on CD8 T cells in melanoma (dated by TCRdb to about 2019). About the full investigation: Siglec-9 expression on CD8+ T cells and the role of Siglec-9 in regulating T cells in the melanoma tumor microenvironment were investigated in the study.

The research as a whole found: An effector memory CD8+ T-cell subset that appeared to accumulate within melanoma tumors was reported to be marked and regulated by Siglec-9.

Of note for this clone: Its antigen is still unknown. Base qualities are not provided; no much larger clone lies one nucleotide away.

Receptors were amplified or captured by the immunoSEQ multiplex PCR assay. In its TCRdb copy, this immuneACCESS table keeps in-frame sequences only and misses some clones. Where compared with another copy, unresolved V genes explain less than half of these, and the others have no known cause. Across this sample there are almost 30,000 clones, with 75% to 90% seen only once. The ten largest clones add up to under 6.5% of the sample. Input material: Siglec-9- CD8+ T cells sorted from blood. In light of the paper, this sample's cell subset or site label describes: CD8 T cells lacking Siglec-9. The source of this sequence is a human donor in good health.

In nucleotides, the sequence is TGTGCCAGCAGTACCCCGGGGGGGCAAGAGACCCAGTACTTC. Translated, this is CASSTPGGQETQYF. The chain is assembled from TRBV6-5 and TRBJ2-5; 8 middle bases align to TRBD2. From V the trimming removes 5 bases and from J it removes 2 bases, while the gene matches leave 4 bases of the junction unaccounted for. CDR1 and CDR2, per the germline V gene, are MNHEY and SVGAGI. The CDR3, from cysteine to phenylalanine, totals 14 residues. Just the 42-base CDR3 DNA is kept, in frame starting at base 1.